The rows below give T cell receptor beta chains drawn from one sample of a study of shared clonotypes between healthy human individuals. Sequencing was performed with immunoSEQ multiplex PCR; in TCRdb, only in-frame clones are kept and a portion is missing. Of about 600,000 clones detected, roughly 79% appear once; the ten largest clones hold around 13%. The sample consisted of PBMCs. These receptors all come from a woman aged 35 to 49 in good health. Some clones in this sample may be carry-over from other donors' samples. Both conserved end residues are part of each CDR3. D genes are given only for firm matches. Rows may omit the clone size; those that give it use once, few, many or a size class.

j_call d_call v_call clone_size cdr3_nt cdr3_aa
TRBJ1-2 . TRBV29-1 . TGCAGCGCCGAAGAAGGGGTCGGCGGCTACACCTTC CSAEEGVGGYTF
TRBJ2-1 . TRBV5-4 once TGTGCCAGCAGCTTGGTAGCGGTTGGGAACAATGAGCAGTTCTTC CASSLVAVGNNEQFF
TRBJ2-7 TRBD2 TRBV6-1 . TGTGCCAGCAGTGCCATCAGTAGCGGGAGAGGGAAAGGCGAGCAGTACTTC CASSAISSGRGKGEQYF
TRBJ2-1 TRBD2 TRBV28 many TGTGCCAGCAGTGAAACTAGCGGGAGGTCTGATGAGCAGTTCTTC CASSETSGRSDEQFF
TRBJ2-7 . TRBV6-1 . TGTGAAAGACACGAGCAGTACTTC CERHEQYF
TRBJ2-1 . TRBV4-1 . TGCGCCAGCAGCGAAGAAGACTCCTGGGGCCACAATGAGCAGTTCTTC CASSEEDSWGHNEQFF
TRBJ1-1 TRBD1 TRBV30 . TGTGCCTGGAGCCCCGGGACAGTGGACACTGAAGCTTTCTTT CAWSPGTVDTEAFF
TRBJ1-1 . TRBV10-3 . TGTGCCATCAGAAGGACTAAGGGCGACACTGAAGCTTTCTTT CAIRRTKGDTEAFF
TRBJ1-5 . TRBV15 . TGTGCCACCAGCAGAGGAGACAGCTTCAATCAGCCCCAGCATTTT CATSRGDSFNQPQHF
TRBJ2-7 TRBD1 TRBV10-1 . TGCGCCAGCAGCATTGACAGGGTCCACGAGCAGTACTTC CASSIDRVHEQYF
TRBJ1-3 . TRBV5-5 . TGTGCCAGCAGCTACGGTCGGTTGCCTGGAAACACCATATATTTT CASSYGRLPGNTIYF
TRBJ2-3 . TRBV30 . TGTGCCTGGGGGGGATCCCGGACAGATACGCAGTATTTT CAWGGSRTDTQYF
TRBJ2-1 . TRBV11-3 once TGTGCCAGCAGCTTAGTTGGCCAGTTCAATGAGCAGTTCTTC CASSLVGQFNEQFF
TRBJ2-7 . TRBV11-2 . TGTGCCAGCAGCACGGCAAGCGCGGGCGAGCAGTACTTC CASSTASAGEQYF
TRBJ2-3 . TRBV11-2 . TGTGCCAGCAGAAAACCGGGGCGTGCTAGCACAGATACGCAGTATTTT CASRKPGRASTDTQYF
TRBJ2-3 TRBD2 TRBV30 . TGTGCCTGGAGTGTACGAGCGGGAGGGCCTGATACGCAGTATTTT CAWSVRAGGPDTQYF
TRBJ2-7 TRBD1 TRBV18 . TGTGCCAGCTCAACCCGGACAGGGGGCGACGAGCAGTACTTC CASSTRTGGDEQYF
TRBJ2-7 . TRBV5-1 . TGCGCCAGCAGCTTGGATGGCATGCCCCTGAGGTACGAGCAGTACTTC CASSLDGMPLRYEQYF
TRBJ1-4 . TRBV21-1 . TGTGCCAGCAGCAAAGCGACAGCGCCCGGTTCAGTTGAAAAACTGTTTTTT CASSKATAPGSVEKLFF
TRBJ2-2 . TRBV5-8 . TGTGCCAGCAGGCGGGCAACTCACACCGGGGAGCTGTTTTTT CASRRATHTGELFF
TRBJ2-7 . TRBV13 . TGTGCCAGCACCCTCAGGGGCTCTCGGTACGAGCAGTACTTC CASTLRGSRYEQYF
TRBJ1-1 . TRBV5-6 . TGTGCCAGCAGCTCCGGACAACCGAACACTGAAGCTTTCTTT CASSSGQPNTEAFF
TRBJ2-5 TRBD2 TRBV4-1 . TGCGCCAGCAGCTGGGACTATCAAGAGACCCAGTACTTC CASSWDYQETQYF
TRBJ2-1 . TRBV13 . TGTGCCAGCAGACCAACGACAGACGCCTACAATGAGCAGTTCTTC CASRPTTDAYNEQFF
TRBJ1-1 . TRBV2 . TGTGCCAGCAGTGACCAGGGGCTTGAAGCTTTCTTT CASSDQGLEAFF